The 8 T cell receptor beta chains presented below share a single source sample, sequenced in a study of cytomegalovirus exposure and HLA in healthy donors. The protocol was immunoSEQ multiplex PCR, while the TCRdb copy is restricted to in-frame clones and leaves out a portion. Among 35,000 to 50,000 clones listed, roughly 93% were seen once. The sample consisted of PBMCs. The receptors were sampled from a woman aged 18-35 years in good health and CMV-seronegative.

The rearrangement uses TRBV5-1 and TRBJ2-7; 11 bases map to TRBD2. Germline CDR1 reads SGHRS; CDR2 reads YFSETQ. V shed 5 bases, J shed 4 bases, and the junction held 5 bases outside the gene matches. The CDR3 spans 14 residues. The CDR3 DNA reads TGCGCCAGCAGTATGTCTAGCGGGGGGTACGAGCAGTACTTC. This codes for CASSMSSGGYEQYF.

The chain couples TRBV6-5 to TRBJ1-5; 7 bases fit TRBD1. The ends lost 5 bases at V and 1 base at J; junction bases unmatched: 5. Germline values: CDR1 MNHEY, CDR2 SVGAGI. This CDR3 is built from 15 residues. CDR3 in amino acids: CASSPSTGSNQPQHF. CDR3 DNA: TGTGCCAGCAGTCCGTCGACAGGGAGCAATCAGCCCCAGCATTTT.

This chain uses TRBV7-2 with TRBJ1-2, with no clear D. This CDR3 is 14 amino acids long. Trimming removed 2 bases from V and 8 bases from J, with 15 bases in between. CDR1 and CDR2 (germline): SGHTA, FQGNSA. The CDR3 DNA is TGTGCCAGCAGCTTATTGAGCGGGGTTGTGGGCTACACCTTC. Protein: CASSLLSGVVGYTF.

This clone occurred once. The chain is built from TRBV7-9 and TRBJ1-3; 10 bases are shared with TRBD1. CDR1 and CDR2 (germline): SEHNR, FQNEAQ (reference sequence). CDR3 length equals 16 residues. After removal of 3 bases from V and 6 bases from J, the junction contained 8 bases not matched to a gene. The CDR3: CASSFPTGGALNTIYF. The CDR3, as DNA: TGTGCCAGCAGCTTTCCGACAGGGGGCGCGTTAAACACCATATATTTT.

The V and J genes are TRBV9 and TRBJ1-4, with 7 bases that match TRBD1. The V gene end was trimmed by 0 bases and the J gene end by 1 base; junction bases not matched to a gene: 6. CDR3 length equals 17 residues. Per germline, CDR1 SGDLS and CDR2 YYNGEE. The CDR3 coding sequence is TGTGCCAGCAGCGTAGAGGACAGGCGGCGAACTAATGAAAAACTGTTTTTT. As protein: CASSVEDRRRTNEKLFF.

The CDR3 protein is CASSLSQGPGNTIYF. CDR3 DNA sequence: TGTGCCAGCAGCTTATCACAGGGACCCGGAAACACCATATATTTT. The rearrangement joins TRBV7-3 to TRBJ1-3; possibly TRBD1 for D (6 bases). Per the germline V gene, CDR1 is SGHTA and CDR2 is FQGTGA. The V end was cut by 2 bases, the J end by 4 bases, with 12 bases between. This CDR3 contains 15 residues.

The chain is built from TRBV19 and TRBJ1-1, with TRBD1 identical over 9 bases. The V segment lost 4 bases and the J segment 7 bases; nucleotides outside the gene matches: 4. CDR1 is LNHDA and CDR2 is SQIVND in the germline V gene (reference sequence). The CDR3 runs 13 residues. CDR3 sequence (DNA): TGTGCCAGTAGTAGGGACAGGGCAAATGAAGCTTTCTTT. It is translated as CASSRDRANEAFF.

This chain uses TRBV6-5 with TRBJ2-7; 7 bases agree with TRBD1. Germline V gene data show CDR1 as MNHEY and CDR2 as SVGAGI. The CDR3 spans 14 residues. The junction had 6 bases not matched to a gene; V was cut back by 7 bases and J by 0 bases. The CDR3: CASNRDRDSYEQYF. The CDR3 DNA reads as TGTGCCAGCAATAGGGACAGAGACTCCTACGAGCAGTACTTC.